This T cell receptor (beta chain) was profiled in a study of blood T cell repertoires in COVID-19. This CDR3 has 15 residues. The germline V and J ends were trimmed by 7 bases and 1 base, with 11 bases remaining between them. The germline V gene encodes CDR1 LGHDT and CDR2 YNNKEL (reference sequence). Profiling relied on immunoSEQ multiplex PCR, and the TCRdb table lists in-frame clones only, not all of them. The table includes nearly 110,000 clones, approximately 88% detected once. Sequencing was carried out using peripheral blood. The chain has TRBV3-1 (or the pseudogene TRBV3-2) and TRBJ1-6; D is uncertain. The origin of this receptor is a human donor in a cohort sampled during active COVID-19. In nucleotides, the CDR3 is TGTGCCAGCAAAGCGGACGGGTCCTATAATTCACCCCTCCACTTT. This gives the protein CASKADGSYNSPLHF.